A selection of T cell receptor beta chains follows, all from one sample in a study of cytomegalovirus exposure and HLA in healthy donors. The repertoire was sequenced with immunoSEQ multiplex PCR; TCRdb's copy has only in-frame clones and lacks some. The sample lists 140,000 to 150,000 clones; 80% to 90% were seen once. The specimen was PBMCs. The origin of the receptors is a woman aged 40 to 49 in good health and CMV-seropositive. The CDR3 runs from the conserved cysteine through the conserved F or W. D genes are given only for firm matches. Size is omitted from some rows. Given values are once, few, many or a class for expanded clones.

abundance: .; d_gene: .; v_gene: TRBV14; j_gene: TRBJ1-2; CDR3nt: TGTGCCAGCAGCCAAGGGGGGGGGCGAGATGGCTACACCTTC; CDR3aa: CASSQGGGRDGYTF
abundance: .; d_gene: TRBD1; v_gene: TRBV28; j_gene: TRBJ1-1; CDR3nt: TGTGCCAGCAGCCCCGCCGGACAGGGTGGAGCTTTCTTT; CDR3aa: CASSPAGQGGAFF
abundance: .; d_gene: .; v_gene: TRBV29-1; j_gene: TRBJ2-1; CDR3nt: TGCAGCGTGGGCGAGTTGGATGAGCAGTTCTTC; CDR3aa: CSVGELDEQFF
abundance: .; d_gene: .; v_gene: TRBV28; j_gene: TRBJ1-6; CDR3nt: TGTGCCAGCAGTTTTCAGGGTAATTCACCCCTCCACTTT; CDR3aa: CASSFQGNSPLHF
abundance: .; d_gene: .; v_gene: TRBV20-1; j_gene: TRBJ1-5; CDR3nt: TGCAGTGCTAGGTTGGGACTGCCCCAGCATTTT; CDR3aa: CSARLGLPQHF
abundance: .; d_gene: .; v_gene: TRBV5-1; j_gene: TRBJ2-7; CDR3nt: TGCGCCAGCAGCACCGGACAGGGAGGGGGGGTCTACGAGCAGTACTTC; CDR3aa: CASSTGQGGGVYEQYF
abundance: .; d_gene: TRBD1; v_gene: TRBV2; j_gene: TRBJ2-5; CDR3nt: TGTGCCAGCAGATTCCGACAGGGGAGAGAGACCCAGTACTTC; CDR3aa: CASRFRQGRETQYF
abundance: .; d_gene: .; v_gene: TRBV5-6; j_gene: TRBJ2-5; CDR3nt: TGTGCCAGCAGCTTGGTACAGGGAAAAGAGACCCAGTACTTC; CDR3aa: CASSLVQGKETQYF
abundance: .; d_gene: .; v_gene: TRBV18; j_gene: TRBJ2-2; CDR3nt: TGTGCCAGCTCACCATACAGGGCGAACACCGGGGAGCTGTTTTTT; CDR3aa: CASSPYRANTGELFF
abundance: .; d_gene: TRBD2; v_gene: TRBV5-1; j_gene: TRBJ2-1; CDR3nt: TGCGCCAGCAGCGTGCTAGCGGGGACCAATGAGCAGTTCTTC; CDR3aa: CASSVLAGTNEQFF
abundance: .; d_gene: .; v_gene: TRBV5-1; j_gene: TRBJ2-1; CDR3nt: TGCGCCAGCAGCAACGACCCGGGGTCCTACAATGAGCAGTTCTTC; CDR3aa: CASSNDPGSYNEQFF
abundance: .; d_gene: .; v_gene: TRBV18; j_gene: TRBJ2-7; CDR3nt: TGTGCCAGCTCACCATCCGGTAGCGGTGGCTACGAGCAGTACTTC; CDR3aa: CASSPSGSGGYEQYF
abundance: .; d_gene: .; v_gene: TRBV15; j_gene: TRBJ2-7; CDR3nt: TGTGCCACCAGCAGAGAGAGGGGGTCCTACGAGCAGTACTTC; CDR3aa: CATSRERGSYEQYF
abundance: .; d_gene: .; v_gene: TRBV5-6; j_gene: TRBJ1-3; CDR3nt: TGTGCCAGCAGACGAAGGACATCCAGCTCTGGAAACACCATATATTTT; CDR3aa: CASRRRTSSSGNTIYF
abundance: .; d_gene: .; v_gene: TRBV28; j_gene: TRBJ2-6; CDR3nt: TGTGCCAGCAGCCTGGCAGGGTTCTCTGGGGCCAACGTCCTGACTTTC; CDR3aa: CASSLAGFSGANVLTF
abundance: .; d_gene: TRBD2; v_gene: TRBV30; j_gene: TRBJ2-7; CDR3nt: TGTGCCTGGAGCGGGACTAGCGGGGGCTACGAGCAGTACTTC; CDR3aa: CAWSGTSGGYEQYF
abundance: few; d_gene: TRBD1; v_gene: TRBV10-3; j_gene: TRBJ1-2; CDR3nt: TGTGCCATCAGTGTGGGGGGGGACAGGGTTAATGGCTACACCTTC; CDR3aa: CAISVGGDRVNGYTF
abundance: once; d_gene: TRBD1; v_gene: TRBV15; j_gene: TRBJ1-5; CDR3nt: TGTGCCACCAGCAGCCTGGGACAGTCGAGCAATCAGCCCCAGCATTTT; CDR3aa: CATSSLGQSSNQPQHF
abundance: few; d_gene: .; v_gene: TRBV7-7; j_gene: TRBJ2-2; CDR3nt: TGTGCCAGCAGCTTAGACGGGACCGGGGAGCTGTTTTTT; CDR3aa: CASSLDGTGELFF
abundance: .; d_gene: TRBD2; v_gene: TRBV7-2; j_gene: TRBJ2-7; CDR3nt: TGTGCCAGCAGCTCCGGGCGGGGGGCGTTAGAGCAGTACTTC; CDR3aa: CASSSGRGALEQYF
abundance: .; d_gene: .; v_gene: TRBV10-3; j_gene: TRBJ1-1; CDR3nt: TGTGCCATCAGTGAGTCTACAGCCAACACTGAAGCTTTCTTT; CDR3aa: CAISESTANTEAFF
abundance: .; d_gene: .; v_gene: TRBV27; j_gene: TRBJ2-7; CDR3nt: TGTGCCAGCAGTGAGGTCTCCGGGGTGAGGGAGCAGTACTTC; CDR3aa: CASSEVSGVREQYF
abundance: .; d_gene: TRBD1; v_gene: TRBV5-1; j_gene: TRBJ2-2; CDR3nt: TGCGCCAGCAGCTTCCTGGGACAGGGGAACACCGGGGAGCTGTTTTTT; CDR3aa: CASSFLGQGNTGELFF
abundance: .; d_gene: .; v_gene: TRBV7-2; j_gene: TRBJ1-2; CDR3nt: TGTGCCAGCAGCCCAGGGGTTAGGGACTATGGCTACACCTTC; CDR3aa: CASSPGVRDYGYTF
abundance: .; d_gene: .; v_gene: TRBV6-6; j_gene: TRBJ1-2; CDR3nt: TGTGCCAGCAGTTACTCAGGGGACTATGGCTACACCTTC; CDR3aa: CASSYSGDYGYTF